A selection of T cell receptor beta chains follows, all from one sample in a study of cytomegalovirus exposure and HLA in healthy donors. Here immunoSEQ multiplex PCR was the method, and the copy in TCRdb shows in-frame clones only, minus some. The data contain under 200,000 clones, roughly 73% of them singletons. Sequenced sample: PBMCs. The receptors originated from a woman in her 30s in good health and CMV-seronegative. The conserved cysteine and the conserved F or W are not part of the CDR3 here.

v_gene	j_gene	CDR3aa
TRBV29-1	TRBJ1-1	SVVTGLTEAF
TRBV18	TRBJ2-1	ASSLLSYGGAHEQF
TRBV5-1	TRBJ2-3	ASSYGQGAQSSTDTQY
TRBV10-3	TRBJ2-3	AISDLAGPSTDTQY
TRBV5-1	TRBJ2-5	ASSLQGETQY
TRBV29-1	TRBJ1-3	SVRDTLSGNTIY
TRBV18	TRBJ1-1	ASSPTENRGTEAF
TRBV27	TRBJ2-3	ASRSRDRHTDTQY
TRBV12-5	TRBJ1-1	ASGPSRGGAGGAF
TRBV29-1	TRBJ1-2	SVEAPQGRTNGYT
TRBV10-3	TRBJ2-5	AISAPTGGQETQY
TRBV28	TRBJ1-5	ASSFPTGGPQPQH
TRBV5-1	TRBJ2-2	ASSPGLAHFTGELF
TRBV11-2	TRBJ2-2	ASKYLDTGELF
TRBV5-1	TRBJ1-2	ASSPRTTNYGYT
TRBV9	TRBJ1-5	ASSATGLNQPQH
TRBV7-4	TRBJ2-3	ASSLHRQGGTDTQY
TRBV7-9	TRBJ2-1	ASSASGTGVYNEQF
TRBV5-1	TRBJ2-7	ASSLVGQGAYEQY
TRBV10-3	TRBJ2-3	AISVGLNTDTQY
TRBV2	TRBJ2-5	ASTGEVRETQY
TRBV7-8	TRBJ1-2	ASRLGTAGYGYT
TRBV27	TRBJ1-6	ASSLSGGNSPLH
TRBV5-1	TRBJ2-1	ASSLSSGGVYNEQF
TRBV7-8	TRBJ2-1	ASSLRGTEMNNEQF
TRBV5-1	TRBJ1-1	ASSPPGPNTEAF
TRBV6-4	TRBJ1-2	ASRPSTGSTGYT
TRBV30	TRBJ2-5	AWSVRRGQETQY
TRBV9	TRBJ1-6	ASSVDRGDSPLH
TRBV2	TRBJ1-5	ASSRGGTGNQPQH
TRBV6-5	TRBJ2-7	ASRRDRDIYEQY
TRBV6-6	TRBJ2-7	ASSFGTGAYEQY
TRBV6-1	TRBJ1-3	ASSVSGLSGNTIY
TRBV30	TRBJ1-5	AWSITHNQPQH
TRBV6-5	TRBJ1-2	ASSEEAGVGYT
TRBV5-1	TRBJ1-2	ASSPGSRGRSNYGYT
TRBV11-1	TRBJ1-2	ASSQAGTGYGYT
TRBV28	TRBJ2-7	ASSRGINEQY
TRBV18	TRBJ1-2	ASSPDQRGGANYGYT
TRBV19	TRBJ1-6	ASSNRGSGNSPLH
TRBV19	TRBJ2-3	ASRPRQGGDTQY
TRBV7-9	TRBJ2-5	ASSRRGPQETQY
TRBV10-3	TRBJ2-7	AIADSAYEQY
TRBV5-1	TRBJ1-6	ASSLSGTGARDSPLH